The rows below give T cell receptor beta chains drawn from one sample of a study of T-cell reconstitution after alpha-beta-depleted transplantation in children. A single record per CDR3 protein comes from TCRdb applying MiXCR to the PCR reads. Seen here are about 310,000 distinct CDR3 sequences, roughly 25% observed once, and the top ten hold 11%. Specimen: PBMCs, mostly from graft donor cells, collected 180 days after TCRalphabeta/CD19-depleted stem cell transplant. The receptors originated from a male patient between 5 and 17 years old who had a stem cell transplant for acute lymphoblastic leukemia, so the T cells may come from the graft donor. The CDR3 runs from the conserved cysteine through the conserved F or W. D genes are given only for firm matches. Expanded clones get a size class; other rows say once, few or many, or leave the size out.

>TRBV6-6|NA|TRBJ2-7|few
TGTGCCAGCAGTTACATCGCGCAGCACGAGCAGTACTTC
CASSYIAQHEQYF
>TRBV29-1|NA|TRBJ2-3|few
TGCAGCGTTGATACGGACGTCAGCACAGATACGCAGTATTTT
CSVDTDVSTDTQYF
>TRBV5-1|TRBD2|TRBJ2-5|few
TGCGCCAGCAGCCCCGCGGGGGTAGAGACCCAGTACTTC
CASSPAGVETQYF
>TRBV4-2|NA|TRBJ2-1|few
TGTGCCAGCAGCTCCAGGGGTTCCCTTGCCTACAATGAGCAGTTCTTC
CASSSRGSLAYNEQFF
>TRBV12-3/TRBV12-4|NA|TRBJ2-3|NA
TGTGCCAGCAGTTCTTACCCGAGGGCTAGCACAGATACGCAGTATTTT
CASSSYPRASTDTQYF
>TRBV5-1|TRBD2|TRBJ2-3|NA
TGCGCCAGCAGGTTGACTAGCGGGTTCACAGATACGCAGTATTTT
CASRLTSGFTDTQYF
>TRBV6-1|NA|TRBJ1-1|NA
TGTGCCAGCAGTGAAGCGGGGGTGACAGTTTTCGCCGAAGGGGACACTGAAGCTTTCTTT
CASSEAGVTVFAEGDTEAFF
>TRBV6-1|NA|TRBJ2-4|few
TGTGCCAGCGGGGGGATGGGGGAAAACATTCAGTACTTC
CASGGMGENIQYF
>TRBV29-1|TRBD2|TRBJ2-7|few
TGCAGCGTCAGCTGGTCCGGGACTAGCGCCTACGAGCAGTACTTC
CSVSWSGTSAYEQYF
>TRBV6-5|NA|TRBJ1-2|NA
TGTGCCAGCAGTTACCGGGGTAGGAACTATGGCTACACCTTC
CASSYRGRNYGYTF
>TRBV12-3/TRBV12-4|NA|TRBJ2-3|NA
TGTGCCAGCAGTCCTATCGGAAGCGTTACAGATACGCAGTATTTT
CASSPIGSVTDTQYF
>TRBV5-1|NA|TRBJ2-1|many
TGCGCCAGCAGCTTTCGCTCCTACAATGAGCAGTTCTTC
CASSFRSYNEQFF
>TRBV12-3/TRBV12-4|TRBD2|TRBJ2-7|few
TGTGCCAGCAGTTCATTAGCGGGAGAGTCCTACGAGCAGTACTTC
CASSSLAGESYEQYF
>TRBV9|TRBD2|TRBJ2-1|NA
TGTGCCAGCAGCGTTAGGGTAGCGGGAGAGGCGTATAATGAGCAGTTCTTC
CASSVRVAGEAYNEQFF
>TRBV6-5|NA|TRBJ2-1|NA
TGTGCCAGCAGTTACTCTCGGGCTTGGAATGAGCAGTTCTTC
CASSYSRAWNEQFF
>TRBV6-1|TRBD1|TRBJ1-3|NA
TGTGCCAGCAGACGACAGGGGACTGGAAACACCATATATTTT
CASRRQGTGNTIYF
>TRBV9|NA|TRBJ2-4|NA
TGTGCCAGGGCGGGGAAAAACATTCAGTACTTC
CARAGKNIQYF
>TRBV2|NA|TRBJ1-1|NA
TGTGCCAGCAGTGCCCTGGGACGCCCTGTCCCTAACACTGAAGCTTTCTTT
CASSALGRPVPNTEAFF
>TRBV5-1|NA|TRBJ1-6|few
TGCGCCAGCAGCTTGGGGGACCCAGGGTCACCCCTCCACTTT
CASSLGDPGSPLHF
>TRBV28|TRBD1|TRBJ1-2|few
TGTGCCAGCTCCGGGACAGGGCTTAGCTCCCTCTATGGCTACACCTTC
CASSGTGLSSLYGYTF
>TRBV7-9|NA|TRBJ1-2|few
TGTGCCAGCAGCACCCTCTCCGGCAGGGTTCGTAACTATGGCTACACCTTC
CASSTLSGRVRNYGYTF
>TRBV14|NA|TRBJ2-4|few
TGTGCCAGCAGCCAAGAAGTGGGACACCAGCTAGCCAAAAACATTCAGTACTTC
CASSQEVGHQLAKNIQYF
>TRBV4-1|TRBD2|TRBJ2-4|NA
TGCGCCAGCAGCCAGGCTCTAGCGGGAGGATCAAACATTCAGTACTTC
CASSQALAGGSNIQYF
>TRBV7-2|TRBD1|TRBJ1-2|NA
TGTGCCAGCAGCCCCCGGACAGGGGGGAACTATGGCTACACCTTC
CASSPRTGGNYGYTF
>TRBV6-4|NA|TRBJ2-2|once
TGTGCCAGCAGTGACTCGGGGGGCTCGAACACCGGGGAGCTGTTTTTT
CASSDSGGSNTGELFF
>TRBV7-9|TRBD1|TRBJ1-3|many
TGTGCCAGCAGCTTAGCGACAGGGGGACCCTCTGGAAACACCATATATTTT
CASSLATGGPSGNTIYF
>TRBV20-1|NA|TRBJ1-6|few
TGCAGTGCTAGCCATTACCAGGGGCTTGGTTCACCCCTCCACTTT
CSASHYQGLGSPLHF
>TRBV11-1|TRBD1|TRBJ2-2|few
TGTGCCACGCCGAGGCAGGGGGTGAAAGACTCGAACACCGGGGAGCTGTTTTTT
CATPRQGVKDSNTGELFF
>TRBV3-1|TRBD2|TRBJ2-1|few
TGTGCCAGCAGCAGACGTGGGACTAGCGGATACAATGAGCAGTTCTTC
CASSRRGTSGYNEQFF
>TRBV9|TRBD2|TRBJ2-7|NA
TGTGCCAGCAGCGCCAGGGCGGGACTAGCGGGAGACTACGAGCAGTACTTC
CASSARAGLAGDYEQYF
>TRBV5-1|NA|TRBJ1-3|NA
TGCGCCAGCAGCTTGGAGCGACTTGGAAACACCATATATTTT
CASSLERLGNTIYF
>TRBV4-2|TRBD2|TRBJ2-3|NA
TGTGCCAGCAGCCAAGAGGGACTAGCGGGAGCAAATACGCAGTATTTT
CASSQEGLAGANTQYF
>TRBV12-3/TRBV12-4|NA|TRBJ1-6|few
TGTGCCAGCAGTTTAAGTCACAGTTATAATTCACCCCTCCACTTT
CASSLSHSYNSPLHF
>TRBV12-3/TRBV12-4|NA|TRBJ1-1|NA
TGTGCCAGCTTCCCGACGTTCTCGAACACTGAAGCTTTCTTT
CASFPTFSNTEAFF
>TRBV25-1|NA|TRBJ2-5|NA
TGTGCCAGCAGTGAATATGGCGGAGCTTTCCAAGAGACCCAGTACTTC
CASSEYGGAFQETQYF
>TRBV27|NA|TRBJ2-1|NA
TGTGCCAGCAGTTTGCAAGGGATCTACAATGAGCAGTTCTTC
CASSLQGIYNEQFF
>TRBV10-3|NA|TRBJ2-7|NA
TGTGCCATCACGGACCGCTTAAGCTCCTACGAGCAGTACTTC
CAITDRLSSYEQYF
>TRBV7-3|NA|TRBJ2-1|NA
TGTGCCAGCAGCTCTACTACCGGGAGAGTAGCTTACAATGAGCAGTTCTTC
CASSSTTGRVAYNEQFF
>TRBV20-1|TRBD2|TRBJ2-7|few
TGCAGTGCAGGATCGGGGACTAGCGGGGCCTACGAGCAGTACTTC
CSAGSGTSGAYEQYF
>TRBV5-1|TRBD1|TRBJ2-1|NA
TGCGCCAGCAGCTTGGCCCCGACAGGGTTTGGTGAGCAGTTCTTC
CASSLAPTGFGEQFF
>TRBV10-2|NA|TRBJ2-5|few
TGCGCCAGCAGTCCGGGCAGGGTGGAGACCCAGTACTTC
CASSPGRVETQYF
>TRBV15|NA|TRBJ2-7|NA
TGTGCCACCAGCAGAGATCGGGCGGGCGAGCAGTACTTC
CATSRDRAGEQYF
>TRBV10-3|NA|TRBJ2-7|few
TGTGCCATCAGTGGCATCACAGGGTCCTACGAGCAGTACTTC
CAISGITGSYEQYF
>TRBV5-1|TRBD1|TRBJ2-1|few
TGCGCCAGCAGCCCGGGGGACAGGGACTTTTACAATGAGCAGTTCTTC
CASSPGDRDFYNEQFF
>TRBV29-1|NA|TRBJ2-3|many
TGCAGCGTTGATTACCAGGGTACCACAGATACGCAGTATTTT
CSVDYQGTTDTQYF
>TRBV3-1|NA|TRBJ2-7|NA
TGTGCCAGCAGCCAAGATGGGAGTAGCGAGCAGTACTTC
CASSQDGSSEQYF
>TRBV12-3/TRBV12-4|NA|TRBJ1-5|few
TGTGCCAGCAGTTTAGTAGACAATCAGCCCCAGCATTTT
CASSLVDNQPQHF
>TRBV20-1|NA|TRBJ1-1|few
TGCAGTGCTGTGCAGGGGTCCATGAACACTGAAGCTTTCTTT
CSAVQGSMNTEAFF
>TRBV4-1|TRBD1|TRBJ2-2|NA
TGCGCCAGCAGCCGGGGACAGGGGGCTTGGACCGGGGAGCTGTTTTTT
CASSRGQGAWTGELFF
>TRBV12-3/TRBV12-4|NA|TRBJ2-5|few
TGTGCCAGCAGCCCGACAGGTCCGGGGACCCAGTACTTC
CASSPTGPGTQYF